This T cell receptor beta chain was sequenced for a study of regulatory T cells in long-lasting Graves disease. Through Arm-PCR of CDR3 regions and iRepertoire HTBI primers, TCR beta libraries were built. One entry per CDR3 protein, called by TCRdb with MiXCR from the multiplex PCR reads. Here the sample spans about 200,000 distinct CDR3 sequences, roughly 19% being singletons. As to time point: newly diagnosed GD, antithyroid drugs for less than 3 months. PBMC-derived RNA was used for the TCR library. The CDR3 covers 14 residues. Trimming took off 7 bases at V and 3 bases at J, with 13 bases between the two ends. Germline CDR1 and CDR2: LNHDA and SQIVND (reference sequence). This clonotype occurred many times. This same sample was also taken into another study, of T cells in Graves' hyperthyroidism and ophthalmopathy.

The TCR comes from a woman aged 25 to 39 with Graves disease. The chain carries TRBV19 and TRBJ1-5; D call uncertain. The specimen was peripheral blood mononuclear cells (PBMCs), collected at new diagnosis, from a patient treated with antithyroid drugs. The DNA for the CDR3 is TGTGCCAGTACCCAGGACGGTTCCAATCAGCCCCAGCATTTT. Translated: CASTQDGSNQPQHF.